This T cell receptor beta chain derives from a study of blood T cell repertoires in COVID-19. The length of the CDR3 is 14 residues. Trimming left V 0 bases short and J 8 bases short, with 11 bases between. Per the germline V gene, CDR1 is LNHNV and CDR2 is YYDKDF (reference sequence). Sequencing used immunoSEQ multiplex PCR; TCRdb keeps in-frame clones, though not all of them. This sample has roughly 59,000 clones, with 80% to 85% found just once. Sequencing was done on a sample of peripheral blood. The receptor was derived from an elderly man with acute or convalescent COVID-19. This chain joins TRBV15 and TRBJ2-1; the D gene is possibly TRBD2 (6 bases). In DNA, the CDR3 is TGTGCCACCAGCAGAGAGGCCGGGAGCGATGAGCAGTTCTTC. Protein sequence: CATSREAGSDEQFF.